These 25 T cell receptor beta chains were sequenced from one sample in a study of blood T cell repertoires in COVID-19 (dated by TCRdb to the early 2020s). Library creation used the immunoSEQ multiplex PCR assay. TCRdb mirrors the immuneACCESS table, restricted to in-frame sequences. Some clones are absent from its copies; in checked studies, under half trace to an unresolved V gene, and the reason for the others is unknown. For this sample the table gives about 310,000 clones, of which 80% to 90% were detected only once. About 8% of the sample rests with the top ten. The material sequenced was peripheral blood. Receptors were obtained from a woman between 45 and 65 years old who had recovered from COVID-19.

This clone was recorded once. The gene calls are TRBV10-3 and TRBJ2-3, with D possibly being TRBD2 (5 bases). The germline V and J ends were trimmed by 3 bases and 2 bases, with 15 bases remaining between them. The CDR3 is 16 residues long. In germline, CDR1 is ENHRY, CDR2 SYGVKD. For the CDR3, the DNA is TGTGCCATCAGTGAACTCCGGGAACCCTCCACAGATACGCAGTATTTT. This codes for CAISELREPSTDTQYF.

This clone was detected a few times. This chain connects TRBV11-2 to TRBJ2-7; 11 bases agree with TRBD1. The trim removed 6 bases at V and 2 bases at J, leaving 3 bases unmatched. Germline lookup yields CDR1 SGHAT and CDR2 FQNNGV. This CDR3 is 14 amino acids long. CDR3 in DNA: TGTGCCAGCAGGCGGACAGGGGGCGCCTACGAGCAGTACTTC. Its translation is CASRRTGGAYEQYF.

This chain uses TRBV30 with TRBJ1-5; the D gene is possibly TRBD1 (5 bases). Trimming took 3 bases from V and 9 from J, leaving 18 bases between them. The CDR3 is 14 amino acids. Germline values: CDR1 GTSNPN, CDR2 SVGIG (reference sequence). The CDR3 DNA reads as TGTGCCTGGAGCGAAATCCAGGGTCAGGGGCCCCAGCATTTT. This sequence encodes CAWSEIQGQGPQHF.

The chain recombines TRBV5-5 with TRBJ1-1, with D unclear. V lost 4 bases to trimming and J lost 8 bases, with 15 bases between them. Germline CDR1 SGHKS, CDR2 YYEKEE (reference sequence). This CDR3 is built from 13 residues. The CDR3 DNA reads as TGTGCCAGCAGCGCCATACGCCCTGGCGAAGCTTTCTTT. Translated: CASSAIRPGEAFF.

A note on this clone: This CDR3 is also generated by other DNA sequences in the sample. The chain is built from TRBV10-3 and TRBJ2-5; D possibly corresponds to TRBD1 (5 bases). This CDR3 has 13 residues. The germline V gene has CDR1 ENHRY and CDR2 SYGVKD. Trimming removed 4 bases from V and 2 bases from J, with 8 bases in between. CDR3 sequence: CAISGRAQETQYF. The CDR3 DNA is TGTGCCATCAGTGGCAGGGCACAAGAGACCCAGTACTTC.

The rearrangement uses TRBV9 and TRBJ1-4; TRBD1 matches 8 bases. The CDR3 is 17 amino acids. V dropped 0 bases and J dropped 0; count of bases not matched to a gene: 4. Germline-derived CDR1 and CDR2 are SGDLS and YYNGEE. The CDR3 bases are TGTGCCAGCAGCGTAGGGGCAGGGGGCGCAACTAATGAAAAACTGTTTTTT. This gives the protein CASSVGAGGATNEKLFF.

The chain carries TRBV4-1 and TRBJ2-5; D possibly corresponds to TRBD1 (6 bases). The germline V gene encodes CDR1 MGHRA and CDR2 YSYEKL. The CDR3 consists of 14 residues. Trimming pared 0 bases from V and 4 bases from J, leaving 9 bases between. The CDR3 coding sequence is TGCGCCAGCAGCCAAGAATGGGGGCGAGAGACCCAGTACTTC. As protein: CASSQEWGRETQYF.

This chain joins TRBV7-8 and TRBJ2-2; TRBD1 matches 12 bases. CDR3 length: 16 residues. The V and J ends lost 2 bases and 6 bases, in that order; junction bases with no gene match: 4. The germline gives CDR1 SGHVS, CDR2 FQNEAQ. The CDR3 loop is CASSLRDRGLAGELFF. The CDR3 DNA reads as TGTGCCAGCAGCTTAAGGGACAGGGGGCTCGCCGGGGAGCTGTTTTTT.

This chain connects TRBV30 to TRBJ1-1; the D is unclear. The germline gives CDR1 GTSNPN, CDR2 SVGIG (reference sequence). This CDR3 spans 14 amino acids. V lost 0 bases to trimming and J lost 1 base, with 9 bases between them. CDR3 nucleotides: TGTGCCTGGAGTGTTACTCCACGGAACACTGAAGCTTTCTTT. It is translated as CAWSVTPRNTEAFF.

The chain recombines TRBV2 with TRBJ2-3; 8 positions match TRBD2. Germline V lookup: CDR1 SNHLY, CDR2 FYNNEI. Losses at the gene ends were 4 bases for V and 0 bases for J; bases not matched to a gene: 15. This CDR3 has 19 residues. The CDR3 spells CASSGFSGVPDSSTDTQYF. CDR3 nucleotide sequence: TGTGCCAGCAGTGGTTTTAGCGGGGTCCCCGACAGCAGCACAGATACGCAGTATTTT.

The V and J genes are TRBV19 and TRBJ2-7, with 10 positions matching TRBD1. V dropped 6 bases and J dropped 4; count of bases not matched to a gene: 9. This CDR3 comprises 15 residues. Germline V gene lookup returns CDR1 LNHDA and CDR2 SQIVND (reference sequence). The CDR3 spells CASSEMGQGWYEQYF. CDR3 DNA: TGTGCCAGTAGCGAGATGGGACAGGGGTGGTACGAGCAGTACTTC.

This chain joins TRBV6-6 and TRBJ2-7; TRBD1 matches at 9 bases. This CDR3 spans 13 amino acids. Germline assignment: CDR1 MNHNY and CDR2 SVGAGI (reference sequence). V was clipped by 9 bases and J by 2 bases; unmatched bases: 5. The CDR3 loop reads CASSRDRAYEQYF. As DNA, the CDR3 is TGTGCCAGTTCCCGGGACAGGGCCTACGAGCAGTACTTC.

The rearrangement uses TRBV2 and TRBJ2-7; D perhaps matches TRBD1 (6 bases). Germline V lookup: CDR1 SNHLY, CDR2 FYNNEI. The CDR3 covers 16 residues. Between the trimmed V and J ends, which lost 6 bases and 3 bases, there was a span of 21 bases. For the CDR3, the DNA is TGTGCCAGCAGCGGGTCTTCACAGGGCCCCATCTACGAGCAGTACTTC. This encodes CASSGSSQGPIYEQYF.

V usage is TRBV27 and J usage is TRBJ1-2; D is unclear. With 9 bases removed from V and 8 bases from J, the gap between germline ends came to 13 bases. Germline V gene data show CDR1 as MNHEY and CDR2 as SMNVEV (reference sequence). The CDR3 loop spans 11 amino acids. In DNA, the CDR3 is TGTGCCAGTCGGGGAATTCAGGGCTACACCTTC. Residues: CASRGIQGYTF.

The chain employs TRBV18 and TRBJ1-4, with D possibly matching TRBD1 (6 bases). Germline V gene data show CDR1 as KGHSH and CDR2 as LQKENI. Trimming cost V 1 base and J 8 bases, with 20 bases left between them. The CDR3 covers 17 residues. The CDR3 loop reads CASSPRLVTQGEEKLFF. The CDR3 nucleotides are TGTGCCAGCTCACCACGCTTGGTTACACAGGGAGAAGAAAAACTGTTTTTT.

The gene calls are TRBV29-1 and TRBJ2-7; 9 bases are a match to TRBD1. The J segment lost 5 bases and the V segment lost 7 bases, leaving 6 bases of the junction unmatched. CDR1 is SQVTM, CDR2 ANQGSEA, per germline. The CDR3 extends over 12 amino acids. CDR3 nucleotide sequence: TGCAGCGCCCGGACAGGGGACAACGAGCAGTACTTC. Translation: CSARTGDNEQYF.

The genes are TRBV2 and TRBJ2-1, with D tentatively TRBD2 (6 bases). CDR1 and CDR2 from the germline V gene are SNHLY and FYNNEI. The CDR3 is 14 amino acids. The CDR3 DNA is TGTGCTAACGCGGCGGTAGCGGAGGTAAATGAGCAGTTCTTC. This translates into CANAAVAEVNEQFF. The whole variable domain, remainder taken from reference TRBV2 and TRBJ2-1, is EPEVTQTPSHQVTQMGQEVILRCVPISNHLYFYWYRQILGQKVEFLVSFYNNEISEKSEIFDDQFSVERPDGSNFTLKIRSTKLEDSAMYFCANAAVAEVNEQFFGPGTRLTVL.

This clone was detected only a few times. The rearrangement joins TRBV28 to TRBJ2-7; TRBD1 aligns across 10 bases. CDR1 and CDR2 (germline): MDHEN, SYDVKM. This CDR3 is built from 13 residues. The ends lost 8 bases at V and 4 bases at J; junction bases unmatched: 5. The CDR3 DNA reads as TGTGCCAGCCGGGACAGGGGCATGTACGAGCAGTACTTC. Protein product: CASRDRGMYEQYF.

This CDR3 reads CASSLDTNAYNEQFF. For the CDR3, the DNA is TGTGCCAGCAGCTTAGATACTAACGCATACAATGAGCAGTTCTTC. V usage is TRBV11-3 and J usage is TRBJ2-1; D uncertain. This CDR3 is built from 15 residues. V dropped 0 bases and J dropped 4 bases, with 10 bases sitting between them. The V gene's germline CDR1 is SGHNT and CDR2 YENEEA.

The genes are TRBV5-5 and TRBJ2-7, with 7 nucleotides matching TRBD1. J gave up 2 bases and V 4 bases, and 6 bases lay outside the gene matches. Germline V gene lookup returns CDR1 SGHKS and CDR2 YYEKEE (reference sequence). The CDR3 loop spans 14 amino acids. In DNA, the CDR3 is TGTGCCAGCAGCAACGGACAGGTGCCCTACGAGCAGTACTTC. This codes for CASSNGQVPYEQYF.

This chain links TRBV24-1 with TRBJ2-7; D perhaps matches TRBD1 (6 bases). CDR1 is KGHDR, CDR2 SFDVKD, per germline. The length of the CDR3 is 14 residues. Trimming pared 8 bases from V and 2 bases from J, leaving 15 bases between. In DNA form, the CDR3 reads TGTGCCACCAATCTTACAGGGTCGACCTACGAGCAGTACTTC. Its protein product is CATNLTGSTYEQYF.

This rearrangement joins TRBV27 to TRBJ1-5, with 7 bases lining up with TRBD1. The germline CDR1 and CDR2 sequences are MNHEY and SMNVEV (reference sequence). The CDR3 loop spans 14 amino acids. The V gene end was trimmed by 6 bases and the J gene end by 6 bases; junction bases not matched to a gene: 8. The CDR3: CASSNDREAQPQHF. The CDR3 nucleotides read TGTGCCAGCAGCAACGACAGGGAGGCTCAGCCCCAGCATTTT.

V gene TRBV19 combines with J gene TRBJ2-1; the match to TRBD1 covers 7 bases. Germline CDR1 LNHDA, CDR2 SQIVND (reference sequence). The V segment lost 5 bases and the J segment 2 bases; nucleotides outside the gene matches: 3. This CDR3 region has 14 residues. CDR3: CASSLGTAYNEQFF. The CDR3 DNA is TGTGCCAGTAGTCTCGGGACAGCCTACAATGAGCAGTTCTTC.

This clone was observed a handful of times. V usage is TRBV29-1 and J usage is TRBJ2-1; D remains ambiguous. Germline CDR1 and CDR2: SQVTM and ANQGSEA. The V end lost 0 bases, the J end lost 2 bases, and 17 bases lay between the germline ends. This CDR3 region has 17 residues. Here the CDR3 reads CSVEDGSGYRPYNEQFF. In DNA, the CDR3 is TGCAGCGTTGAAGATGGATCAGGATATCGCCCCTACAATGAGCAGTTCTTC.

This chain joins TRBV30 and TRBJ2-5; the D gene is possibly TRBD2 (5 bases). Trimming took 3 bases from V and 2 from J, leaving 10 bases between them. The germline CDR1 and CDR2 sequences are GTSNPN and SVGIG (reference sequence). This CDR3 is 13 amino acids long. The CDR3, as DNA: TGTGCCTGGAGCGGGATGCAACAAGAGACCCAGTACTTC. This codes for CAWSGMQQETQYF.